This T cell receptor beta chain was profiled in a study of beta chain features in type 1 diabetes. As every portion of the isolated RNA was reverse transcribed, the sequencing read expressed TCRB transcripts. Only in-frame clones appear in the TCRdb table, and some are missing; sequencing was by immunoSEQ multiplex PCR. Among about 150,000 clones listed, 11% were seen once. The source is a young man in good health. The sequencing input was central memory CD4+ T cells from blood.

The CDR3 DNA reads TGTGCCAGCAGCCAAGATAAGCATAGGGGGAACACCGGGGAGCTGTTTTTT. This translates into CASSQDKHRGNTGELFF. The genes are TRBV4-2 and TRBJ2-2, with a possible D match to TRBD1 (5 bases). Germline CDR1 and CDR2: LGHNA and YNFKEQ. The CDR3 totals 17 residues. With 0 bases removed from V and 1 base from J, the gap between germline ends came to 12 bases.